The 21 T cell receptor beta chains listed next were all sequenced from one sample in a study of post-analysis software for immune sequencing data. Overall study findings and caveats: Compared with controls, patients had more of five TRBV segments, including TRBV5-6, TRBV5-1 and TRBV20-1.

Unique molecular identifiers were built into the TCR beta cDNA libraries. MiXCR was run by TCRdb on the PCR reads, yielding one entry per CDR3 protein. The sample holds 820,000 or so distinct CDR3 sequences, roughly half seen once. The antigens for these receptors are not known. The sample comprised blood. These TCRs come from a girl aged 5-17 years with multiple sclerosis.

The chain carries TRBV5-8 and TRBJ2-7; 8 bases match TRBD2. The junction had 6 bases not matched to a gene; V was cut back by 1 base and J by 0 bases. The V gene's germline CDR1 is SGHTS and CDR2 YDEGEE. The CDR3 consists of 16 residues. The CDR3 region has the DNA TGTGCCAGCAGCTTGTTTAGCGGGACAAGCTCCTACGAGCAGTACTTC. Translation: CASSLFSGTSSYEQYF. The full variable domain, in which reference TRBV5-8 and TRBJ2-7 provide the parts outside the CDR3, is EAGVTQSPTHLIKTRGQQATLRCSPISGHTSVYWYQQALGLGLQFLLWYDEGEERNRGNFPPRFSGRQFPNYSSELNVNALELEDSALYLCASSLFSGTSSYEQYFGPGTRLTVT.

The chain links TRBV5-1 to TRBJ1-4, with D possibly being TRBD1 (5 bases). This CDR3 is built from 13 residues. Looked up from germline, CDR1 is SGHRS and CDR2 is YFSETQ. V was cut by 6 bases and J by 7 bases, with 13 bases left in between. This CDR3 reads CASKTGGREKLFF. The CDR3 DNA reads as TGCGCCAGCAAAACAGGAGGACGTGAAAAACTGTTTTTT.

Details on this clonotype: Mismatch with germline at one junction end may stem from a read error. The V and J genes are TRBV5-6 and TRBJ2-1; TRBD2 matches 13 bases. This CDR3 region has 15 residues. Germline V gene sequence: CDR1 SGHDT, CDR2 YYEEEE. CDR3 sequence reads: CAGSPLLAGGNEQFF. The CDR3 nucleotides are TGTGCCGGCAGCCCACTACTAGCGGGAGGGAATGAGCAGTTCTTC.

The chain is built from TRBV6-4 and TRBJ1-1, with unresolved D. The CDR3 is 13 residues long. Trimming removed 6 bases at V and 7 bases at J, with 15 bases between. Per the germline V gene, CDR1 is MRHNA and CDR2 is SNTAGT. For the CDR3, the DNA is TGTGCCAGCAGCCAGGAGGGAGGGAGTGAAGCTTTCTTT. Protein: CASSQEGGSEAFF.

For the CDR3, the DNA is TGTGCCAGCAAACCGGGACAGGGGTACAATGAGCAGTTCTTC. Protein product: CASKPGQGYNEQFF. J is TRBJ2-1 and V is TRBV2, with 10 bases aligning to TRBD1. Trimming cost V 7 bases and J 4 bases; bases outside gene matches: 4. CDR3 size: 14 residues. Germline CDR1 and CDR2: SNHLY and FYNNEI.

The chain recombines TRBV9 with TRBJ2-5; 8 bases are a match to TRBD1. The germline CDR1 and CDR2 sequences are SGDLS and YYNGEE. The CDR3 length is 15 residues. Losses at the gene ends were 4 bases for V and 5 bases for J; bases not matched to a gene: 10. The CDR3 is CASSLGDRTGETQYF. CDR3 coding DNA: TGTGCCAGCAGCCTCGGGGACAGGACCGGGGAGACCCAGTACTTC.

There are a few counts of this clonotype. The chain has TRBV29-1 and TRBJ2-3; 13 bases map to TRBD2. CDR1 and CDR2 (germline): SQVTM, ANQGSEA. This CDR3 spans 15 amino acids. The V and J ends lost 7 bases and 5 bases, in that order; junction bases with no gene match: 9. As DNA, the CDR3 is TGCAGCGGTGGACTAGCGGGAGTGAGAGGAGATACGCAGTATTTT. This gives the protein CSGGLAGVRGDTQYF.

The chain is built from TRBV29-1 and TRBJ2-5, with D hard to call. Trimming pared 5 bases from V and 11 bases from J, leaving 18 bases between. From germline, CDR1 is SQVTM and CDR2 ANQGSEA. The CDR3 extends over 12 amino acids. The CDR3 DNA is TGCAGCGTTAGCGTTTGGGCGGTGGAGCAGTACTTC. Its translation: CSVSVWAVEQYF.

The rearrangement joins TRBV11-1 to TRBJ2-1; weak D call: TRBD2 (6 bases). The V gene's germline CDR1 is SGHAT and CDR2 FQDESV (reference sequence). Trimming cost V 5 bases and J 1 base, with 18 bases left between them. The CDR3 length is 17 residues. The CDR3 spells CASSGTRSRGSYNEQFF. The CDR3 DNA follows: TGTGCCAGCAGCGGTACTCGGTCGCGGGGTTCCTACAATGAGCAGTTCTTC.

This clonotype has only a few counts. This rearrangement joins TRBV20-1 to TRBJ1-5; D is perhaps TRBD1 (5 bases). V shed 4 bases and J shed 6 bases, with 13 bases lying between them. This CDR3 is 13 amino acids long. Germline V gene sequence: CDR1 DFQATT, CDR2 SNEGSKA (reference sequence). CDR3 protein: CSATGENRQPQHF. The CDR3 DNA sequence: TGCAGTGCTACGGGGGAGAATCGTCAGCCCCAGCATTTT.

Comment on this clonotype: A read error may produce the germline difference seen at one junction end. The J gene is TRBJ2-6, the V gene TRBV4-1; D call uncertain. Germline assignment: CDR1 MGHRA and CDR2 YSYEKL. CDR3 length: 18 residues. The CDR3 DNA reads as TGCGCCAGCAGCCAGGGCGGAGCCTTTGGCTCTCGGGCCAACGTCCTGACTTTC. Its translation is CASSQGGAFGSRANVLTF.

The rearrangement links TRBV7-2 to TRBJ2-3; D is perhaps TRBD1 or TRBD2 (6 bases each). The V end lost 0 bases, the J end lost 0 bases, and 10 bases lay between the germline ends. There are 16 residues in the CDR3. Germline loops: CDR1 SGHTA, CDR2 FQGNSA. The CDR3 spells CASSLAGGPSTDTQYF. DNA of the CDR3: TGTGCCAGCAGCTTAGCCGGGGGCCCGAGCACAGATACGCAGTATTTT.

This clonotype has more than one count but fewer than ten. The chain employs TRBV7-9 and TRBJ1-4; D gene uncertain. The CDR3 loop spans 15 amino acids. The germline V gene has CDR1 SEHNR and CDR2 FQNEAQ (reference sequence). V lost 7 bases to trimming and J lost 3 bases, with 15 bases between them. CDR3 protein: CASTSLGVANEKLFF. The DNA of the CDR3 is TGTGCCAGCACCTCCCTCGGAGTTGCTAATGAAAAACTGTTTTTT.

V is TRBV4-2 and J is TRBJ1-2, with D possibly being TRBD1 (6 bases). The CDR3 runs 18 residues. Trimming left V 3 bases short and J 2 bases short, with 22 bases between. Germline CDR1 and CDR2: LGHNA and YNFKEQ. CDR3 residues: CASSHVGGGQKGNYGYTF. CDR3 nucleotide sequence: TGTGCCAGCAGCCATGTCGGCGGGGGGCAGAAAGGGAACTATGGCTACACCTTC.

This clonotype was seen just once. The V and J genes are TRBV15 and TRBJ2-3; D unresolved. V gave up 0 bases and J gave up 3 bases, with 10 bases separating them. The germline gives CDR1 LNHNV, CDR2 YYDKDF (reference sequence). The CDR3 is made up of 15 amino acids. The CDR3 is CATSRDSTETDTQYF. CDR3 bases: TGTGCCACCAGCAGAGATAGCACAGAGACAGATACGCAGTATTTT.

This clonotype appeared many times. One end of the junction is discordant with germline, which a read error may explain. The rearrangement uses TRBV5-1 and TRBJ2-1; TRBD2 matches 13 bases. This CDR3 has 15 residues. Germline assignment: CDR1 SGHRS and CDR2 YFSETQ. CDR3 sequence reads: CASSSGLAGYNEQFF. CDR3 sequence (DNA): TGTGCCAGCAGTTCGGGACTAGCGGGATACAATGAGCAGTTCTTC.

The chain uses TRBV5-1 and TRBJ2-5, with 11 bases fitting TRBD1. This CDR3 contains 16 residues. Germline CDR1 is SGHRS and CDR2 is YFSETQ. V dropped 1 base and J dropped 1; count of bases not matched to a gene: 3. The CDR3 nucleotides are TGCGCCAGCAGCTTGTCCGGACAGGGGGCCCAAGAGACCCAGTACTTC. Translating gives CASSLSGQGAQETQYF.

The chain employs TRBV7-3 and TRBJ2-2, with 12 bases identical to TRBD2. Germline lookup yields CDR1 SGHTA and CDR2 FQGTGA. Unmatched junction bases numbered 20, after V lost 5 bases and J lost 1 base. The CDR3 spans 22 residues. CDR3 nucleotide sequence: TGTGCCAGCAGCCCCCGTTGGGGGCTAGCGGGAGGGCCGTCTCTGAACACCGGGGAGCTGTTTTTT. This sequence encodes CASSPRWGLAGGPSLNTGELFF.

The rearrangement joins TRBV7-2 to TRBJ2-7; D is uncertain. Germline V gene data show CDR1 as SGHTA and CDR2 as FQGNSA. V lost 5 bases and J lost 3, with 11 bases in between. The CDR3 is 13 amino acids. The CDR3 nucleotides read TGTGCCAGCAGCGTGATTATTAACTACGAGCAGTACTTC. Protein product: CASSVIINYEQYF.

The rearrangement links TRBV27 to TRBJ2-7; 8 bases are a match to TRBD2. J was trimmed by 3 bases and V by 2 bases; bases with no gene match: 6. The CDR3 is 15 amino acids. Germline values: CDR1 MNHEY, CDR2 SMNVEV (reference sequence). The CDR3 sequence is CASSLGGGTIYEQYF. Written as DNA, the CDR3 is TGTGCCAGCAGTTTAGGCGGGGGGACAATCTACGAGCAGTACTTC.

The V and J genes are TRBV3-1 and TRBJ2-1, with 11 bases that match TRBD1. Germline V lookup: CDR1 LGHDT, CDR2 YNNKEL (reference sequence). The CDR3 is 16 residues long. J was trimmed by 4 bases and V by 3 bases; bases with no gene match: 5. The CDR3 bases are TGTGCCAGCAGCCATTCGGGGACAGGGGGTTACAATGAGCAGTTCTTC. As protein: CASSHSGTGGYNEQFF.